The 23 T cell receptor beta chains below come from one sample, sequenced in a study of regulatory T cells in long-lasting Graves disease. Library construction for TCR beta used iRepertoire HTBI primers and Arm-PCR of CDR3 regions. One entry per CDR3 protein results from TCRdb running MiXCR on the multiplex PCR reads. The sample has hundreds of thousands of distinct CDR3 sequences, 20% to 25% seen once. The time point: persistent/refractory GD, antithyroid drugs over 5 years with positive TRAb. Isolated PBMC RNA provided the starting material for the TCR library. The sample consisted of peripheral blood mononuclear cells (PBMCs), taken when the disease was refractory, from a patient treated with antithyroid drugs. These receptor sequences come from a female donor with Graves disease.

The chain joins TRBV19 to TRBJ1-2; the D is unclear. Germline lookup yields CDR1 LNHDA and CDR2 SQIVND (reference sequence). V was clipped by 8 bases and J by 6 bases, with 19 bases between them. The CDR3 has 14 residues. For the CDR3, the DNA is TGTGCCAGTGGAGCCCAAAGTCTGGTCCATGGCTACACCTTC. Translating it yields CASGAQSLVHGYTF.

This clonotype was recorded at least ten times. The chain has TRBV10-1 and TRBJ1-1; D unclear. Trimming left V 0 bases short and J 0 bases short, with 2 bases between. Germline V gene data show CDR1 as WNHNN and CDR2 as SYGVQD (reference sequence). The CDR3 contains 13 residues. The DNA for the CDR3 is TGCGCCAGCAGTGAGTCGATGAACACTGAAGCTTTCTTT. It yields the protein CASSESMNTEAFF.

This clonotype was seen repeatedly, ten times or more. V gene TRBV2 combines with J gene TRBJ1-2, with D tentatively TRBD1 (6 bases). CDR1 and CDR2 from the germline V gene are SNHLY and FYNNEI. Between the trimmed V and J ends, which lost 3 bases and 5 bases, there was a span of 19 bases. The CDR3 is 16 amino acids. The CDR3 loop reads CASSDGEGGRTYGYTF. For the CDR3, the DNA is TGTGCCAGCAGTGACGGAGAGGGGGGGAGAACGTATGGCTACACCTTC.

Comments on this clonotype: A much larger clone is a single base away; this may be a read error. The V and J genes are TRBV2 and TRBJ2-6; D is uncertain. Germline lookup yields CDR1 SNHLY and CDR2 FYNNEI. Between the trimmed V and J ends, which lost 5 bases and 2 bases, there was a span of 10 bases. The CDR3 contains 15 residues. The CDR3 DNA follows: TGTGCCAGCAGTACCATCAACCCTGGGGCCAACGTCCTGACTTTC. It yields the protein CASSTINPGANVLTF.

J is TRBJ2-7 and V is TRBV7-2, with D possibly TRBD2 on 5 matching bases. The V gene lost 5 bases and the J gene lost 0 bases, with 17 bases spanning the gap. CDR1 and CDR2 (germline): SGHTA, FQGNSA. CDR3 length: 16 residues. The CDR3 DNA reads TGTGCCAGCAGCCCTCCAGCGGCTCCGGACTCCTACGAGCAGTACTTC. Protein product: CASSPPAAPDSYEQYF.

This clonotype was picked up many times. The chain couples TRBV12-3 or TRBV12-4 to TRBJ2-7; 13 bases align to TRBD2. Trimming removed 2 bases from V and 6 bases from J; junction bases left unmatched: 13. This CDR3 has 18 residues. The CDR3 loop is CASSLIGLAGAEFCEQYF. The CDR3 nucleotides read TGTGCCAGCAGTTTAATTGGACTAGCGGGAGCGGAGTTTTGCGAGCAGTACTTC.

This clonotype was detected a few times. The V gene is TRBV12-5, the J gene TRBJ2-7; 11 bases fit TRBD1. V lost 2 bases to trimming and J lost 6 bases; unmatched junction nucleotides: 9. Germline V gene lookup returns CDR1 LGHNT and CDR2 FRNRAP. CDR3 size: 16 residues. Here the CDR3 reads CASGLTPGQGVFEQYF. CDR3 DNA sequence: TGTGCTAGTGGTTTGACCCCGGGACAGGGGGTATTCGAGCAGTACTTC.

The sample holds many counts of this clonotype. This sequence joins TRBV27 and TRBJ1-6; TRBD1 matches at 7 bases. Germline V gene data show CDR1 as MNHEY and CDR2 as SMNVEV (reference sequence). There are 18 residues in the CDR3. V lost 3 bases to trimming and J lost 6 bases; unmatched junction nucleotides: 14. DNA for the CDR3: TGTGCCAGCAGTTTCCTCGGACAGGCCTCGACTAGTAATTCACCCCTCCACTTT. Translated: CASSFLGQASTSNSPLHF.

A few counts support this clonotype. The chain couples TRBV12-3 or TRBV12-4 to TRBJ2-4; the D gene could be TRBD1 or TRBD2 (5 bases each). CDR3 length equals 15 residues. V was cut by 6 bases and J by 9 bases, with 21 bases left in between. CDR3 in amino acids: CASSSVTGRGGIQYF. CDR3 DNA sequence: TGTGCCAGCAGCTCAGTCACGGGGCGAGGCGGCATTCAGTACTTC.

The chain recombines TRBV28 with TRBJ2-3; TRBD2 matches 9 bases. The V and J ends lost 2 bases and 2 bases, in that order; junction bases with no gene match: 8. The CDR3 sequence is 17 residues long. The germline V gene has CDR1 MDHEN and CDR2 SYDVKM. The CDR3 is CASSLLSLAGFTDTQYF. CDR3 DNA: TGTGCCAGCAGTTTACTTTCGCTAGCGGGATTCACAGATACGCAGTATTTT.

This clonotype was seen at least ten times. The chain joins TRBV28 to TRBJ2-7; D not certain. Per germline, CDR1 MDHEN and CDR2 SYDVKM. The CDR3 totals 14 residues. Trimming removed 1 base from V and 7 bases from J, with 14 bases in between. The chain's CDR3 is CASSLYGRMGEQYF. The DNA for the CDR3 is TGTGCCAGCAGTTTATACGGGCGGATGGGGGAGCAGTACTTC.

The chain recombines TRBV7-2 with TRBJ2-4; D is tentatively TRBD1 or TRBD2 (5 bases each). This CDR3 comprises 16 residues. Germline assignment: CDR1 SGHTA and CDR2 FQGNSA. Between the trimmed V and J ends, which lost 5 bases and 3 bases, there was a span of 17 bases. In DNA, the CDR3 is TGTGCCAGCAGCCCTGGGACGGCGCGTGGCAAAAACATTCAGTACTTC. It translates to CASSPGTARGKNIQYF.

The gene calls are TRBV7-6 and TRBJ2-7; no clear D gene. This CDR3 is 14 amino acids long. The germline gives CDR1 SGHVS, CDR2 FNYEAQ. Trimming removed 1 base from V and 1 base from J, with 8 bases in between. The CDR3 loop is CASSLGQHSYEQYF. The CDR3 region has the DNA TGTGCCAGCAGCTTAGGTCAGCATTCCTACGAGCAGTACTTC.

This clonotype has ten or more counts. The rearrangement joins TRBV20-1 to TRBJ1-1, with TRBD1 identical over 8 bases. The J segment lost 4 bases and the V segment lost 3 bases, leaving 7 bases of the junction unmatched. Per the germline V gene, CDR1 is DFQATT and CDR2 is SNEGSKA (reference sequence). There are 14 residues in the CDR3. This CDR3 reads CSASGQGFSTEAFF. CDR3 in DNA: TGCAGTGCTAGCGGACAGGGTTTCAGCACTGAAGCTTTCTTT.

This clonotype showed up many times. V and J are TRBV9 and TRBJ2-5; TRBD2 might be the D (5 bases). Germline loops: CDR1 SGDLS, CDR2 YYNGEE. The CDR3 consists of 14 residues. V was shortened by 0 bases and J by 1 base, with 7 bases between the two germline ends. The CDR3 loop is CASSVGSGQETQYF. CDR3 nucleotides: TGTGCCAGCAGCGTAGGAAGCGGCCAAGAGACCCAGTACTTC.

This chain joins TRBV7-2 and TRBJ1-1; D is ambiguous. The CDR3 is 13 residues long. CDR1 is SGHTA and CDR2 is FQGNSA in the germline V gene. Between the trimmed V and J ends, which lost 5 bases and 11 bases, there was a span of 18 bases. The CDR3: CASSRDGSLVAFF. As DNA, the CDR3 is TGTGCCAGCAGCCGTGACGGATCCCTTGTCGCTTTCTTT.

This chain links TRBV11-2 with TRBJ2-2; a possible D gene is TRBD2 (5 bases). The length of the CDR3 is 17 residues. Trimming took 1 base from V and 4 from J, leaving 16 bases between them. The germline V gene encodes CDR1 SGHAT and CDR2 FQNNGV. CDR3 DNA: TGTGCCAGCAGCTTAGTTCTAGCCACTACGGGCACCGGGGAGCTGTTTTTT. Amino acids: CASSLVLATTGTGELFF.

The chain couples TRBV6-1 to TRBJ1-6; perhaps TRBD1 as D (5 bases). Germline V lookup: CDR1 MNHNS, CDR2 SASEGT. CDR3 length: 16 residues. V was cut by 10 bases and J by 5 bases, with 21 bases left in between. The CDR3 DNA is TGTGCCACCCCGGGACCAGACAGTCCGCATAATTCACCCCTCCACTTT. Protein product: CATPGPDSPHNSPLHF.

Only a few counts were recorded for this clonotype. The chain is built from TRBV3-1 and TRBJ1-1; D possibly corresponds to TRBD1 (6 bases). The CDR3 loop spans 16 amino acids. CDR1 LGHDT and CDR2 YNNKEL come from the germline V gene (reference sequence). V was clipped by 1 base and J by 0 bases, with 12 bases between them. The CDR3 loop is CASSQGTGTLNTEAFF. Here the CDR3 DNA reads TGTGCCAGCAGCCAAGGAACCGGGACACTGAACACTGAAGCTTTCTTT.

This clonotype was observed many times. The chain employs TRBV24-1 and TRBJ2-7, with a possible D match to TRBD1 (6 bases). Trimming removed 9 bases at V and 3 bases at J, with 14 bases between. CDR3 length: 13 residues. Germline-derived CDR1 and CDR2 are KGHDR and SFDVKD. In DNA, the CDR3 is TGTGCCACCTCACAGGGATCTTACTACGAGCAGTACTTC. Translating gives CATSQGSYYEQYF.

This clonotype has ten or more counts. CDR3: CASSGQGETQYF. The CDR3 region has the DNA TGTGCCAGCAGTGGGCAGGGGGAGACCCAGTACTTC. The V call is TRBV28, the J call TRBJ2-5; weak D call: TRBD1 (6 bases). V lost 5 bases and J 5 bases, leaving 9 bases between the germline ends. The V gene's germline CDR1 is MDHEN and CDR2 SYDVKM. The CDR3 is made up of 12 amino acids.

This clonotype was counted ten times or more. The genes are TRBV2 and TRBJ2-5, with D possibly matching TRBD2 (7 bases). Per germline, CDR1 SNHLY and CDR2 FYNNEI. This CDR3 spans 15 amino acids. Between the trimmed V and J ends, which lost 6 bases and 2 bases, there was a span of 16 bases. CDR3 residues: CASSPSGGGQETQYF. DNA for the CDR3: TGTGCCAGCAGCCCCTCGGGGGGCGGGCAAGAGACCCAGTACTTC.

This clonotype occurred many times. This chain joins TRBV12-3 or TRBV12-4 and TRBJ1-2, with a tentative D call TRBD1 (5 bases). CDR3 length: 15 amino acids. Trimming took 2 bases from V and 8 from J, leaving 18 bases between them. CDR3 protein: CASSLRRQTLGGYTF. Here the CDR3 DNA reads TGTGCCAGCAGTTTAAGGAGACAGACATTAGGGGGCTACACCTTC.